Sequencing of this T cell receptor beta chain was carried out in a study of T-cell reconstitution after alpha-beta-depleted transplantation in children. During its preparation, the TCRbeta library received unique molecular identifiers. TCRdb reprocessed the PCR reads via MiXCR and lists one record per CDR3 protein. The sample includes approximately 490,000 distinct CDR3 sequences, around an eighth of them seen just once. V was pared by 1 base and J by 7 bases, with 16 bases of the junction left unmatched. Germline values: CDR1 SGHVS, CDR2 FQNEAQ. The CDR3 contains 18 residues. This specimen consisted of PBMCs from the stem cell graft donor, obtained from the stem cell graft. The V call is TRBV7-8, the J call TRBJ2-7; 10 bases fit TRBD2. This TCR came from a human donor who donated a stem cell graft to a child with combined immunodeficiency. CDR3 DNA: TGTGCCAGCAGCTTAGTCGCGAGATCTAGCGGGAGCGGAGGTGAGCAGTACTTC. It translates to CASSLVARSSGSGGEQYF. The full variable domain, in which reference TRBV7-8 and TRBJ2-7 provide the parts outside the CDR3, is GAGVSQSPRYKVAKRGQDVALRCDPISGHVSLFWYQQALGQGPEFLTYFQNEAQLDKSGLPSDRFFAERPEGSVSTLKIQRTQQEDSAVYLCASSLVARSSGSGGEQYFGPGTRLTVT.